This is a list of T cell receptor beta chains from one sample in a study of Ad26.COV2.S vaccination and SARS-CoV-2 variants. Sequencing was performed with immunoSEQ multiplex PCR; in TCRdb, only in-frame clones are kept and a portion is missing. The sample yields some 180,000 clones, 70% to 90% seen once. The sample consisted of peripheral blood, taken after recovery from COVID-19. These receptors all stem from a human donor who had recovered from COVID-19. Both conserved end residues are trimmed from each CDR3. The order of the fields is D gene, clone size, V gene, J gene, CDR3 protein. The D gene is left open where the match is weak. Not every row has a clone size; where given, it reads once, few, many or a size class.

>NA|NA|TRBV9|TRBJ2-5
ASSPRGIQETQY
>TRBD2|NA|TRBV5-4|TRBJ2-3
ASSARLAGAVDTQY
>NA|NA|TRBV19|TRBJ2-5
ASRLRGGETQY
>TRBD1|NA|TRBV7-9|TRBJ1-6
ASSPTSLQGAYSPLH
>NA|NA|TRBV7-3|TRBJ2-1
ASSPQQNNEQF
>NA|NA|TRBV28|TRBJ2-7
ASSGTLYEQY
>NA|NA|TRBV5-5|TRBJ1-2
ASSPMIDFHYGYT
>NA|NA|TRBV6-5|TRBJ1-2
ASSPGGARSYGYT
>NA|NA|TRBV20-1|TRBJ2-6
SASSPGAYSGANVLT
>TRBD1|NA|TRBV4-1|TRBJ2-2
ASSQGQGIGELF
>TRBD1|NA|TRBV25-1|TRBJ2-1
ASSEMGQGNLVNEQF
>TRBD1|NA|TRBV5-6|TRBJ1-4
ASSLLGTGNEKLF
>TRBD1|NA|TRBV6-5|TRBJ2-7
ASSRQGYGGYEQY
>NA|NA|TRBV7-9|TRBJ1-4
ASSPRGSNEKLF
>TRBD2|NA|TRBV15|TRBJ2-1
ATSRAGTTYNEQF
>TRBD1|few|TRBV6-5|TRBJ2-5
ASSYSTGGSKTQY
>NA|NA|TRBV29-1|TRBJ2-6
SARVGGANVLT
>TRBD1|NA|TRBV5-3|TRBJ2-2
ARSLGQGEHRGAV
>TRBD2|NA|TRBV5-1|TRBJ2-1
ASQRELNNEQF
>TRBD1|NA|TRBV3-1/TRBV3-2|TRBJ1-2
ASSQGTGGVGYT
>NA|NA|TRBV27|TRBJ1-2
ASSLYTNYGYT
>NA|NA|TRBV3-1/TRBV3-2|TRBJ1-2
ASSQASENYGYT
>NA|NA|TRBV11-2|TRBJ2-7
ASSRGARSYEQY
>NA|NA|TRBV16|TRBJ1-1
ASSQTRGPEAF
>NA|NA|TRBV5-6|TRBJ2-7
ASSAGTFRSYEQY
>NA|NA|TRBV6-5|TRBJ2-3
ASSPSGHLTDTQY
>TRBD1|NA|TRBV7-2|TRBJ1-5
ASSLDRGLGQPQH
>NA|NA|TRBV5-6|TRBJ1-3
ASSLETAGNTIY
>TRBD1|NA|TRBV27|TRBJ1-1
ASRDLTGAEGPTEAF